Listed below are T cell receptor beta chains from one sample, sequenced in a study of a mutant IDH1 vaccine in newly diagnosed glioma. Sequencing was performed with immunoSEQ multiplex PCR; in TCRdb, only in-frame clones are kept and a portion is missing. The sample has about 48,000 clones; more than 65% are singletons. These receptors have no identified antigens. Sample: PBMCs, taken from a glioma patient whose treatment included an IDH1 peptide vaccine. Receptor source: a middle-aged man with glioma. Each CDR3 is given with its conserved first and last residue. Each record gives: clone size, V gene, J gene, D gene, CDR3 protein, CDR3 DNA. The D gene is left open where the match is weak. The size field is filled for only some rows; it gives once, few, many or a size class.

abundance: NA; v_gene: TRBV27; j_gene: TRBJ2-7; d_gene: NA; CDR3aa: CASSSVDKSYEQYF; CDR3nt: TGTGCCAGCAGTTCCGTGGACAAGTCCTACGAGCAGTACTTC
abundance: NA; v_gene: TRBV27; j_gene: TRBJ2-7; d_gene: NA; CDR3aa: CASSLTSRRGYEQYF; CDR3nt: TGTGCCAGCAGTTTAACGTCCCGTCGGGGATACGAGCAGTACTTC
abundance: NA; v_gene: TRBV19; j_gene: TRBJ1-5; d_gene: NA; CDR3aa: CASTSDSYNQPQHF; CDR3nt: TGTGCCAGTACCTCGGACAGTTACAATCAGCCCCAGCATTTT
abundance: NA; v_gene: TRBV6-1; j_gene: TRBJ2-5; d_gene: NA; CDR3aa: CASSEEGTQETQYF; CDR3nt: TGTGCCAGCTCCGAGGAGGGGACCCAAGAGACCCAGTACTTC
abundance: NA; v_gene: TRBV6-1; j_gene: TRBJ2-1; d_gene: NA; CDR3aa: CASDHRQFF; CDR3nt: TGTGCCAGCGATCATCGGCAGTTCTTC
abundance: NA; v_gene: TRBV6-5; j_gene: TRBJ2-4; d_gene: NA; CDR3aa: CASSYSGSKNIQYF; CDR3nt: TGTGCCAGCAGTTACTCGGGGTCCAAAAACATTCAGTACTTC
abundance: NA; v_gene: TRBV5-1; j_gene: TRBJ1-1; d_gene: NA; CDR3aa: CASSFAAGALGEAFF; CDR3nt: TGCGCCAGCAGCTTTGCAGCAGGGGCGTTGGGTGAAGCTTTCTTT
abundance: NA; v_gene: TRBV7-2; j_gene: TRBJ1-2; d_gene: NA; CDR3aa: CASSTSGPGSYGYTF; CDR3nt: TGTGCCAGCAGCACCTCGGGGCCGGGGTCCTATGGCTACACCTTC
abundance: NA; v_gene: TRBV18; j_gene: TRBJ1-1; d_gene: TRBD1; CDR3aa: CASSPGQGVSTEAFF; CDR3nt: TGTGCCAGCTCACCCGGACAGGGCGTCAGCACTGAAGCTTTCTTT
abundance: few; v_gene: TRBV6-1; j_gene: TRBJ1-1; d_gene: NA; CDR3aa: CASTPVRSGTEAFF; CDR3nt: TGTGCCAGCACCCCCGTAAGGTCAGGGACTGAAGCTTTCTTT
abundance: NA; v_gene: TRBV9; j_gene: TRBJ2-7; d_gene: NA; CDR3aa: CASSVAGGRGVYEQYF; CDR3nt: TGTGCCAGCAGCGTAGCGGGGGGCAGGGGGGTCTACGAGCAGTACTTC
abundance: once; v_gene: TRBV27; j_gene: TRBJ1-6; d_gene: TRBD1; CDR3aa: CASGGRTGGSSPLHF; CDR3nt: TGTGCCAGCGGTGGCCGAACAGGGGGTAGTTCACCCCTCCACTTT
abundance: NA; v_gene: TRBV2; j_gene: TRBJ1-2; d_gene: TRBD1; CDR3aa: CASNTIQGADYGYTF; CDR3nt: TGTGCCAGCAATACGATACAGGGGGCTGACTATGGCTACACCTTC
abundance: NA; v_gene: TRBV18; j_gene: TRBJ1-6; d_gene: TRBD1; CDR3aa: CASSPRQGNNSPLHF; CDR3nt: TGTGCCAGCTCACCACGACAGGGGAATAATTCACCCCTCCACTTT
abundance: NA; v_gene: TRBV7-6; j_gene: TRBJ2-1; d_gene: TRBD2; CDR3aa: CASSLWGGNYNEQFF; CDR3nt: TGTGCCAGCAGCTTATGGGGGGGGAATTACAATGAGCAGTTCTTC
abundance: NA; v_gene: TRBV29-1; j_gene: TRBJ2-5; d_gene: TRBD1; CDR3aa: CSVEEWTGKMKTQYF; CDR3nt: TGCAGCGTTGAAGAATGGACAGGGAAGATGAAGACCCAGTACTTC
abundance: NA; v_gene: TRBV6-6; j_gene: TRBJ1-5; d_gene: NA; CDR3aa: CASGLRKGGNQPQHF; CDR3nt: TGTGCCAGCGGGTTGAGGAAAGGTGGCAATCAGCCCCAGCATTTT
abundance: few; v_gene: TRBV13; j_gene: TRBJ1-6; d_gene: NA; CDR3aa: CASSYQGPNSPLHF; CDR3nt: TGTGCCAGCAGCTACCAGGGACCTAATTCACCCCTCCACTTT
abundance: NA; v_gene: TRBV4-1; j_gene: TRBJ1-6; d_gene: NA; CDR3aa: CASSPRKDRWSVSYNSPLHF; CDR3nt: TGCGCCAGCAGCCCCCGAAAGGACCGATGGAGCGTCTCCTATAATTCACCCCTCCACTTT
abundance: NA; v_gene: TRBV6-7; j_gene: TRBJ1-1; d_gene: TRBD1; CDR3aa: CASPQARDRGNTEAFF; CDR3nt: TGTGCCAGCCCCCAAGCCCGGGACAGGGGAAACACTGAAGCTTTCTTT
abundance: NA; v_gene: TRBV11-2; j_gene: TRBJ1-1; d_gene: NA; CDR3aa: CASSLEIRNTEAFF; CDR3nt: TGTGCCAGCAGCTTAGAGATCAGGAACACTGAAGCTTTCTTT
abundance: few; v_gene: TRBV4-1; j_gene: TRBJ2-7; d_gene: NA; CDR3aa: CASSRTSLYEQYF; CDR3nt: TGCGCCAGCAGCCGTACTAGTCTTTACGAGCAGTACTTC
abundance: once; v_gene: TRBV9; j_gene: TRBJ2-5; d_gene: NA; CDR3aa: CASSVGAGTKETQYF; CDR3nt: TGTGCCAGCAGCGTAGGGGCAGGGACCAAAGAGACCCAGTACTTC
abundance: NA; v_gene: TRBV5-1; j_gene: TRBJ2-2; d_gene: NA; CDR3aa: CASSLGTTYYTGELFF; CDR3nt: TGCGCCAGCAGCCTCGGGACAACCTACTACACCGGGGAGCTGTTTTTT
abundance: NA; v_gene: TRBV2; j_gene: TRBJ1-5; d_gene: NA; CDR3aa: CASSERQANQPQHF; CDR3nt: TGTGCCAGCAGTGAACGGCAGGCAAATCAGCCCCAGCATTTT
abundance: few; v_gene: TRBV18; j_gene: TRBJ1-1; d_gene: NA; CDR3aa: CASSTRAGTGTEAFF; CDR3nt: TGTGCCAGCTCCACCAGGGCAGGGACGGGCACTGAAGCTTTCTTT
abundance: few; v_gene: TRBV14; j_gene: TRBJ1-2; d_gene: NA; CDR3aa: CASSQDLIQGAGYTF; CDR3nt: TGTGCCAGCAGCCAAGATCTGATTCAGGGTGCCGGCTACACCTTC
abundance: medium-sized; v_gene: TRBV6-1; j_gene: TRBJ1-5; d_gene: NA; CDR3aa: CASKGVNSNQPQHF; CDR3nt: TGTGCCAGCAAGGGGGTTAATAGCAATCAGCCCCAGCATTTT
abundance: few; v_gene: TRBV5-5; j_gene: TRBJ1-5; d_gene: NA; CDR3aa: CASSLGQGGSLSNQPQHF; CDR3nt: TGTGCCAGCAGCTTGGGGCAGGGAGGGAGCTTAAGCAATCAGCCCCAGCATTTT
abundance: NA; v_gene: TRBV30; j_gene: TRBJ1-4; d_gene: NA; CDR3aa: CAWDSSQGGNEKLFF; CDR3nt: TGTGCCTGGGATTCTTCGCAGGGCGGTAATGAAAAACTGTTTTTT
abundance: NA; v_gene: TRBV6-1; j_gene: TRBJ1-1; d_gene: NA; CDR3aa: CASSASRATEAFF; CDR3nt: TGTGCCAGCAGTGCCTCTCGGGCCACTGAAGCTTTCTTT
abundance: NA; v_gene: TRBV5-4; j_gene: TRBJ1-1; d_gene: TRBD1; CDR3aa: CASSSPGQGTFEAFF; CDR3nt: TGTGCCAGCAGCTCCCCGGGACAGGGGACATTTGAAGCTTTCTTT
abundance: NA; v_gene: TRBV6-5; j_gene: TRBJ1-6; d_gene: NA; CDR3aa: CASSPGQFNSPLHF; CDR3nt: TGTGCCAGCAGCCCGGGCCAATTTAATTCACCCCTCCACTTT
abundance: NA; v_gene: TRBV6-1; j_gene: TRBJ1-2; d_gene: NA; CDR3aa: CASTQLGKAYYGYTF; CDR3nt: TGTGCCAGCACTCAACTCGGAAAGGCCTACTATGGCTACACCTTC
abundance: NA; v_gene: TRBV7-9; j_gene: TRBJ2-2; d_gene: TRBD1; CDR3aa: CASSYRQGATGELFF; CDR3nt: TGTGCCAGCAGTTACCGACAGGGGGCAACCGGGGAGCTGTTTTTT
abundance: NA; v_gene: TRBV6-5; j_gene: TRBJ1-1; d_gene: NA; CDR3aa: CASSYSDQGDTEAFF; CDR3nt: TGTGCCAGCAGTTACTCGGACCAGGGTGACACTGAAGCTTTCTTT
abundance: few; v_gene: TRBV5-5; j_gene: TRBJ1-6; d_gene: NA; CDR3aa: CASSLDSFYNSPLHF; CDR3nt: TGTGCCAGCAGCTTGGACAGTTTCTATAATTCACCCCTCCACTTT